This T cell receptor beta chain was obtained from a study of PD-1 blockade in classical Hodgkin lymphoma. The study's findings and limits: TCR diversity rose significantly by C4D1 in CD4+ but not CD8+ cells. Complete responders possessed baseline diversity comparable to newly diagnosed patients. Exclusion removed patients who began nivolumab under 1 year after ASCT.

Produced via immunoSEQ multiplex PCR; TCRdb's table is partial and in-frame only. Counted here are approximately 22,000 clones, more than 75% occurring once; the ten biggest clones make up 7.2%. The time point is: cycle 4 day 1 (C4D1), after 6 weeks of nivolumab. All patients experienced relapse after autologous stem cell transplantation, and brentuximab vedotin exposure was variable. This clone was seen a handful of times. What it binds is unknown. This CDR3 spans 14 amino acids. Germline loops: CDR1 SGHRS, CDR2 YFSETQ. V lost 3 bases and J 7 bases, leaving 11 bases between the germline ends. Specimen: peripheral blood mononuclear cells (PBMCs), collected before the fourth cycle of nivolumab. The sequence was collected from a human donor with classical Hodgkin lymphoma. The V and J genes are TRBV5-1 and TRBJ1-6; unclear D gene. CDR3 residues: CASSSYPANSPLHF. The DNA of the CDR3 is TGCGCCAGCAGCTCATATCCTGCGAATTCACCCCTCCACTTT.